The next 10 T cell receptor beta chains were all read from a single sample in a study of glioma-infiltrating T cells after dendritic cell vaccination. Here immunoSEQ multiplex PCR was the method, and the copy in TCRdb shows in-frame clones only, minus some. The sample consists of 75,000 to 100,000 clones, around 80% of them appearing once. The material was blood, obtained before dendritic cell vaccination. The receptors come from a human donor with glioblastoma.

As DNA, the CDR3 is TGCGCCAGCAGCCTCCGATTTGACAGGGTCATTGAAGCTTTCTTT. Residues: CASSLRFDRVIEAFF. The J gene is TRBJ1-1, the V gene TRBV4-1, with TRBD1 matching over 7 bases. After removal of 4 bases from V and 7 bases from J, the junction contained 12 bases not matched to a gene. This CDR3 contains 15 residues. Germline V CDR1 and CDR2: MGHRA, YSYEKL.

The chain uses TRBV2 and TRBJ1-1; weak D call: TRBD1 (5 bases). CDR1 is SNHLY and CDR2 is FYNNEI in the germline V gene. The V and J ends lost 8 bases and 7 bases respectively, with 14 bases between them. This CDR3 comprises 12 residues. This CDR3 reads CASQITGGEAFF. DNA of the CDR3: TGTGCCAGCCAAATTACGGGGGGTGAAGCTTTCTTT. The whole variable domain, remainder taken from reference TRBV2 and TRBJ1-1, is EPEVTQTPSHQVTQMGQEVILRCVPISNHLYFYWYRQILGQKVEFLVSFYNNEISEKSEIFDDQFSVERPDGSNFTLKIRSTKLEDSAMYFCASQITGGEAFFGQGTRLTVV.

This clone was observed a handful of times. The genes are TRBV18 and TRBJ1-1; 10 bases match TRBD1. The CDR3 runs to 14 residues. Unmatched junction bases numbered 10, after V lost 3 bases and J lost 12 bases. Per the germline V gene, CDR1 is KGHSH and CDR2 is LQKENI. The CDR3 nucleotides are TGTGCCAGCTCACCTCTCTTGGGACAGGGGCTTACTTTCTTT. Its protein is CASSPLLGQGLTFF.

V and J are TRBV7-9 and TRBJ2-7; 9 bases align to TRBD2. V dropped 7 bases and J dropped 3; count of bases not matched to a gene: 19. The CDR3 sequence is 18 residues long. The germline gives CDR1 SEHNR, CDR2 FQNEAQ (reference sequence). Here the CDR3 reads CASIPRAGGSGGVYEQYF. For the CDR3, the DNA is TGTGCCAGCATTCCGCGTGCAGGTGGTAGCGGGGGTGTCTACGAGCAGTACTTC.

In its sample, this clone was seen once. The chain's CDR3 is CASSLTGINTEAFF. Here the CDR3 DNA reads TGCGCCAGCAGCTTGACAGGAATAAACACTGAAGCTTTCTTT. The chain employs TRBV5-1 and TRBJ1-1; a weak D match, TRBD1 (5 bases). The V end lost 1 base, the J end lost 2 bases, and 9 bases lay between the germline ends. The CDR3 length is 14 residues. Germline V gene lookup returns CDR1 SGHRS and CDR2 YFSETQ.

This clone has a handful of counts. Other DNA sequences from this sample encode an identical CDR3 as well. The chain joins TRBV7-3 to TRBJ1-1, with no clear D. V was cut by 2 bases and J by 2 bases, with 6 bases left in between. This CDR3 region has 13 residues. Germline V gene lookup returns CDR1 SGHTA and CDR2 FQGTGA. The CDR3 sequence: CASSLEGNTEAFF. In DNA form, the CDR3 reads TGTGCCAGCAGCTTAGAGGGTAACACTGAAGCTTTCTTT.

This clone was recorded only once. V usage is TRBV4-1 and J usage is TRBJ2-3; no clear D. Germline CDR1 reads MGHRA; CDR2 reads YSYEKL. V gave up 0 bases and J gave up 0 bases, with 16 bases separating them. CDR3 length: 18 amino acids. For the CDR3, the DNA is TGCGCCAGCAGCCAAGATCGGCAGGTCCATATTAGCACAGATACGCAGTATTTT. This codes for CASSQDRQVHISTDTQYF.

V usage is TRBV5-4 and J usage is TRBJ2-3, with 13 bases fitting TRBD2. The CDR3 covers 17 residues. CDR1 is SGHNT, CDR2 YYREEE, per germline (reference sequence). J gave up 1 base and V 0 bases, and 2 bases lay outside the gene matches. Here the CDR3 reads CASSLGLAGGRTDTQYF. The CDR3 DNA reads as TGTGCCAGCAGCTTGGGACTAGCGGGAGGTCGCACAGATACGCAGTATTTT.

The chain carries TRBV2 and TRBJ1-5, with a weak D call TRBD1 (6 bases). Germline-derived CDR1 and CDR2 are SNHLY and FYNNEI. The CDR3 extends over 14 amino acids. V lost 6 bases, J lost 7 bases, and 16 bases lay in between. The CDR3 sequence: CASSVEGGLQPQHF. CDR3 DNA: TGTGCCAGCAGCGTAGAAGGGGGTTTACAGCCCCAGCATTTT.

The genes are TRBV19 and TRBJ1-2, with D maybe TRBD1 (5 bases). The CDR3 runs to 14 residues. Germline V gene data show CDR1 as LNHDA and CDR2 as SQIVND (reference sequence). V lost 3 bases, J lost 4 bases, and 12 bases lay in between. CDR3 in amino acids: CASSIGRAGYGYTF. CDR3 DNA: TGTGCCAGTAGTATCGGCAGGGCCGGCTATGGCTACACCTTC.